One and the same sample provided the 10 T cell receptor beta chains below, sequenced in a study of CD8 T cells in Susac syndrome (dated by TCRdb to the late 2010s). The protocol used for the library was the immunoSEQ multiplex PCR assay. RNA was extracted with the RNeasy kit and roughly 0.45 to 1 ug was reverse transcribed using random hexamers. The raw public data were reprocessed by TCRdb itself: fastp quality trimming at Q25, MiXCR clonotype calling, in-frame beta chains only. Entries are consolidated by CDR3 protein sequence, retaining the most common genes and DNA. The sample table lists roughly 400,000 distinct CDR3 sequences, 75% to 90% of them with a count of one. Under 0.15% of the sample is held by the ten biggest clonotypes. The sample consisted of CD8+ T cells from PBMCs. Receptors originate from a human donor with multiple sclerosis.

The chain employs TRBV5-6 and TRBJ2-3, with D tentatively TRBD2 (6 bases). Trimming removed 4 bases from V and 3 bases from J, with 15 bases in between. The CDR3 consists of 15 residues. Germline lookup yields CDR1 SGHDT and CDR2 YYEEEE. CDR3 loop: CASSPSGDGTDTQYF. The CDR3 DNA follows: TGTGCCAGCAGCCCCTCGGGGGATGGGACAGATACGCAGTATTTT. The variable domain in full, completed from reference TRBV5-6 and TRBJ2-3, reads DAGVTQSPTHLIKTRGQQVTLRCSPKSGHDTVSWYQQALGQGPQFIFQYYEEEERQRGNFPDRFSGHQFPNYSSELNVNALLLGDSALYLCASSPSGDGTDTQYFGPGTRLTVL.

The V gene is TRBV4-1, the J gene TRBJ1-5; TRBD1 is a possible D gene (6 bases). The CDR3 runs to 16 residues. Germline V CDR1 and CDR2: MGHRA, YSYEKL. V lost 1 base to trimming and J lost 0 bases, with 10 bases between them. CDR3 sequence reads: CASSQVSTGSNQPQHF. The CDR3 DNA reads as TGCGCCAGCAGCCAAGTATCGACAGGTAGCAATCAGCCCCAGCATTTT.

The chain joins TRBV24-1 to TRBJ1-2, with D maybe TRBD1 (5 bases). This CDR3 contains 13 residues. In germline, CDR1 is KGHDR, CDR2 SFDVKD. Trimming took off 5 bases at V and 4 bases at J, with 10 bases between the two ends. CDR3 in amino acids: CATSGGAGYGYTF. In DNA form, the CDR3 reads TGTGCCACCAGTGGTGGGGCCGGCTATGGCTACACCTTC.

CDR3 amino acids: CASNEERKREADYNEQFF. In nucleotides, the CDR3 is TGTGCCAGCAACGAGGAAAGAAAACGGGAAGCCGATTACAATGAGCAGTTCTTC. V usage is TRBV6-2 or TRBV6-3 and J usage is TRBJ2-1; TRBD2 is a possible D gene (5 bases). V shed 7 bases and J shed 4 bases, with 26 bases lying between them. The CDR3 contains 18 residues. Germline V lookup: CDR1 MNHEY, CDR2 SVGEGT.

The CDR3 bases are TGCGCCAGCAGCCAGACAGGGGAGGATCAGCCCCAGCATTTT. It yields the protein CASSQTGEDQPQHF. The chain uses TRBV4-1 and TRBJ1-5; 8 positions agree with TRBD1. The CDR3 totals 14 residues. Germline V gives CDR1 MGHRA, CDR2 YSYEKL. The trim removed 3 bases at V and 5 bases at J, leaving 3 bases unmatched.

CDR3 nucleotide sequence: TGTGCCAGCAGCGAACTTCTAGATGGGAGCACAGATACGCAGTATTTT. It translates to CASSELLDGSTDTQYF. This chain uses TRBV11-1 with TRBJ2-3, with D hard to call. The CDR3 sequence is 16 residues long. Trimming stripped 5 bases from V and 0 bases from J, with 15 bases between. CDR1 and CDR2 (germline): SGHAT, FQDESV (reference sequence).

This clonotype was counted a few times. V usage is TRBV5-4 and J usage is TRBJ1-1, with D uncertain. Deletions cut 1 base from V and 3 bases from J, with 7 bases between. Germline V CDR1 and CDR2: SGHNT, YYREEE (reference sequence). The CDR3 totals 13 residues. The CDR3 DNA is TGTGCCAGCAGCTTGTACCGGGACACTGAAGCTTTCTTT. This sequence encodes CASSLYRDTEAFF.

The chain uses TRBV4-1 and TRBJ2-1, with D possibly being TRBD1 (6 bases). In germline, CDR1 is MGHRA, CDR2 YSYEKL. Deletions cut 1 base from V and 10 bases from J, with 14 bases between. The CDR3 sequence is 14 residues long. CDR3 amino acids: CASSQVNPGQEQFF. The CDR3 DNA reads TGCGCCAGCAGCCAAGTCAACCCAGGACAGGAGCAGTTCTTC.

This rearrangement joins TRBV2 to TRBJ1-5; D call uncertain. The CDR3 spans 13 residues. V was trimmed by 6 bases and J by 4 bases, leaving 10 bases between them. From germline, CDR1 is SNHLY and CDR2 FYNNEI. The chain's CDR3 is CASSRELNQPQHF. The CDR3 DNA reads as TGTGCCAGCAGCCGGGAACTTAATCAGCCCCAGCATTTT.

This chain links TRBV2 with TRBJ2-7, with D possibly matching TRBD2 (5 bases). The CDR3 covers 15 residues. Per germline, CDR1 SNHLY and CDR2 FYNNEI. V lost 1 base, J lost 4 bases, and 14 bases lay in between. The CDR3 coding sequence is TGTGCCAGCAGTGAAGATGAGGGAGTCGGGTACGAGCAGTACTTC. It codes for CASSEDEGVGYEQYF.